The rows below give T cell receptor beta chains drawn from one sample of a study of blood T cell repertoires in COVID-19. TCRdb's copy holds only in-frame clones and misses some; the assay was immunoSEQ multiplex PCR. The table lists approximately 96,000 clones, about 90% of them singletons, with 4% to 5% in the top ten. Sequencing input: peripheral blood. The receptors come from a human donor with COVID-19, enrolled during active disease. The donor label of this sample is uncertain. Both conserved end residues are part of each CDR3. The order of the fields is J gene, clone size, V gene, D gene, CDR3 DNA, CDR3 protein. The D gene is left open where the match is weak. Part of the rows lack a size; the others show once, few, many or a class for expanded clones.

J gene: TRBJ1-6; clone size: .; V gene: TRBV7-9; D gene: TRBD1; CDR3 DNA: TGTGCCAGCAGCATTAGGGGGCAGGGGAAGAATTCACCCCTCCACTTT; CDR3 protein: CASSIRGQGKNSPLHF
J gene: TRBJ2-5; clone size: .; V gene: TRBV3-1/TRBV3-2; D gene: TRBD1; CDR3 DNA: TGTGCCAGCAGCCAAGGCATCAAAGGGGGCGGGGAGACCCAGTACTTC; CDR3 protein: CASSQGIKGGGETQYF
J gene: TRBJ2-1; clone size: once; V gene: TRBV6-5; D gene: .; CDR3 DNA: TGTGCCAGCAGACAGCTCCTCCTTTTCCATGAGCAGTTCTTC; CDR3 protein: CASRQLLLFHEQFF
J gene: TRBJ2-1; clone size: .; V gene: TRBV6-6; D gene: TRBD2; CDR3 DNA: TGTGCCAGCAGTCTCGGACAGAGCGGACTAGCTGCTTACAATGAGCAGTTCTTC; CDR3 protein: CASSLGQSGLAAYNEQFF
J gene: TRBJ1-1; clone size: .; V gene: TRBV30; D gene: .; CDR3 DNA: TGTGCCTGGAGTTGGGGGGATCTAAACACTGAAGCTTTCTTT; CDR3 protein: CAWSWGDLNTEAFF
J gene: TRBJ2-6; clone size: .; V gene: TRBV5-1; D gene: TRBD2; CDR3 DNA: TGCGCCAGCAGCTCATTGGGAGGGGCCTATGGGGCCAACGTCCTGACTTTC; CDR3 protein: CASSSLGGAYGANVLTF
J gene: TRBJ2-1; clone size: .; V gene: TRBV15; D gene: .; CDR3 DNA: TGTGCCACCAGCAGAGATTTCGGCGGGGCTAGTTATGAGCAGTTCTTC; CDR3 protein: CATSRDFGGASYEQFF
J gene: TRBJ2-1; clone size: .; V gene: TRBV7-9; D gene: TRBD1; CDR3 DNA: TGTGCCAGCAGCTCTCCTCCCGGGACAGCAAGCTCCTACAATGAGCAGTTCTTC; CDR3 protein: CASSSPPGTASSYNEQFF
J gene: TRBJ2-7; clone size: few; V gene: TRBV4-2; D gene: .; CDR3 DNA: TGTGCCAGCAGCCCCCCCGGGGGCGGGGGTAAATACGAGCAGTACTTC; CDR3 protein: CASSPPGGGGKYEQYF
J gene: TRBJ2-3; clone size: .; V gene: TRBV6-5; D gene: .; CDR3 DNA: TGTGCCAGCAGCGTGGACTACCGGAGTGATACGCAGTATTTT; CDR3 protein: CASSVDYRSDTQYF
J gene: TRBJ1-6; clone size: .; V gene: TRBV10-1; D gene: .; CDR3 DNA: TGCGCCAGCAGTGACAGGGGTGATAATTCACCCCTCCACTTT; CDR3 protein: CASSDRGDNSPLHF
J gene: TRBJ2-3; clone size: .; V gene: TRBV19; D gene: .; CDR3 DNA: TGTGCCAGTAGTATCTCCCTTGGCACAGATACGCAGTATTTT; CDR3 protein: CASSISLGTDTQYF
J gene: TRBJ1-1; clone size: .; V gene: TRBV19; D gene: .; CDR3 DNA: TGTGCCAGTAGTACAGGGAACACTGAAGCTTTCTTT; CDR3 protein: CASSTGNTEAFF
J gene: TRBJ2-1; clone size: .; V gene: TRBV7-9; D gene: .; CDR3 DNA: TGTGCCAGCAGCCTCAGGCGCAATGAGCAGTTCTTC; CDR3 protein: CASSLRRNEQFF
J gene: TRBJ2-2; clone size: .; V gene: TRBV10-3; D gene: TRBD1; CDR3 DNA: TGTGCCATCAGTCGCGACAGGGATAACACCGGGGAGCTGTTTTTT; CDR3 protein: CAISRDRDNTGELFF
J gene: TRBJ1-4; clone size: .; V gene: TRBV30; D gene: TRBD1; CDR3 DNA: TGTGCCTGGACCCACGGGACAGTTGAAAAACTGTTTTTT; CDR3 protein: CAWTHGTVEKLFF
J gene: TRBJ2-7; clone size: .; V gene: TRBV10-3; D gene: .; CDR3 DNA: TGTGCCATCAGTAAACCTAGCGACAACGACGAGCAGTACTTC; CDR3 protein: CAISKPSDNDEQYF
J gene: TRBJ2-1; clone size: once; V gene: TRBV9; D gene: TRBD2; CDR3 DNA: TGTGCCAGCAGCGTAGTAGGTTCGGGAGGAGGAGAGCAGTTCTTC; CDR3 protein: CASSVVGSGGGEQFF
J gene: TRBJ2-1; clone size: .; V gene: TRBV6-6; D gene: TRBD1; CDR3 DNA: TGTGCCAGCAGTTACTACACCGGGACAGGGATCAATGAGCAGTTCTTC; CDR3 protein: CASSYYTGTGINEQFF
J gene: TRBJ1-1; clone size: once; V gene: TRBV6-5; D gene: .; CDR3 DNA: TGTGCCAGCAGTAGGCGACAGGCGAACACTGAAGCTTTCTTT; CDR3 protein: CASSRRQANTEAFF
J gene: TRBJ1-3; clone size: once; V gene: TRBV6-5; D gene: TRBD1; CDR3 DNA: TGTGCCAGCAGTACGACAGGGGGAGGAAACACCATATATTTT; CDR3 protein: CASSTTGGGNTIYF
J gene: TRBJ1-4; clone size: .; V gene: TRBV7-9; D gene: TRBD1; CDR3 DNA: TGTGCCAGCAGCTTAGGTTTCAGGGGGACTAATGAAAAACTGTTTTTT; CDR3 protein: CASSLGFRGTNEKLFF
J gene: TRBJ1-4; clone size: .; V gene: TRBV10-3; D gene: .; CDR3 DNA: TGTGCCATCAGTGAACCGACAGAACATAATGAAAAACTGTTTTTT; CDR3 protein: CAISEPTEHNEKLFF
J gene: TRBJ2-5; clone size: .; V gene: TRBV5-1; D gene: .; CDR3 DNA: TGCGCCAGCAGCTTGGCCGGCCTCCGGGAAGAGACCCAGTACTTC; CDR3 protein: CASSLAGLREETQYF
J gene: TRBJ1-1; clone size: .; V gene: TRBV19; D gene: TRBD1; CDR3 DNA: TGTGCCAGTTCTTCCAGGGGGCAGCAAGCTTTCTTT; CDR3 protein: CASSSRGQQAFF
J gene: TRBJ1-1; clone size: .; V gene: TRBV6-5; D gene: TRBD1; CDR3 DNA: TGTGCCAGCAGCGTGAGACAGGGGGAAGCTTTCTTT; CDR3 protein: CASSVRQGEAFF
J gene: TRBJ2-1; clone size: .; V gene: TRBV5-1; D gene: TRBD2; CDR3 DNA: TGCGCCAGCAGCGCAAGGACTAGCGGGGAGCCCTCCTACAATGAGCAGTTCTTC; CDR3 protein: CASSARTSGEPSYNEQFF
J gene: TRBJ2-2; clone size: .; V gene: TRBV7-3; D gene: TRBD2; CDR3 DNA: TGTGCCAGCAGCTCCCTAGCGGGAGGGGGCACCGGGGAGCTGTTTTTT; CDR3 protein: CASSSLAGGGTGELFF
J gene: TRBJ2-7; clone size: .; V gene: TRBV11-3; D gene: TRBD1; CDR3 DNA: TGTGCCAGCCACAGGGGCAGCCGGGTAACCTACGAGCAGTACTTC; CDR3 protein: CASHRGSRVTYEQYF